The 7 T cell receptor beta chains below were found in one sample sequenced in a study of early T cells in non-severe SARS-CoV-2 infection. One entry per CDR3 protein, called by TCRdb with MiXCR from the 5' RACE reads. The sample has 15,000 to 20,000 distinct CDR3 sequences, 4.5% to 6% seen once. Sequenced here: whole blood, sampled at baseline. The receptors stem from an adult who was a healthcare worker with PCR-confirmed SARS-CoV-2 infection or an uninfected control (not recorded which).

This clonotype was seen ten or more times. The V and J genes are TRBV4-2 and TRBJ2-1; D not resolved. The V gene lost 0 bases and the J gene lost 12 bases, with 12 bases spanning the gap. There are 13 residues in the CDR3. Germline loops: CDR1 LGHNA, CDR2 YNFKEQ. Here the CDR3 DNA reads TGTGCCAGCAGCCAAGATCGGAGTGGATGGCAGTTCTTC. Protein: CASSQDRSGWQFF.

This clonotype has a count of ten or more. V gene TRBV7-6 combines with J gene TRBJ2-3; 9 nucleotides match TRBD2. The V and J ends lost 3 bases and 6 bases, in that order; junction bases with no gene match: 7. CDR1 SGHVS and CDR2 FNYEAQ come from the germline V gene. This CDR3 comprises 15 residues. CDR3 coding DNA: TGTGCCAGCAGCTTTGGCGGGGGGGCCGAGGATACGCAGTATTTT. This codes for CASSFGGGAEDTQYF.

In its sample, this clonotype was seen many times. CDR3 amino acids: CASSIRTSGAYEQYF. The CDR3 bases are TGTGCCAGCAGCATACGGACTAGCGGGGCCTACGAGCAGTACTTC. V and J are TRBV7-2 and TRBJ2-7; TRBD2 aligns across 12 bases. Germline CDR1 is SGHTA and CDR2 is FQGNSA. V lost 5 bases to trimming and J lost 2 bases; unmatched junction nucleotides: 4. The CDR3 is 15 residues long.

The table lists this clonotype with many counts. The chain joins TRBV7-7 to TRBJ2-1, with a tentative D call TRBD2 (5 bases). CDR1 is SSHAT and CDR2 is FNYEAQ in the germline V gene (reference sequence). V lost 5 bases, J lost 6 bases, and 11 bases lay in between. CDR3 length: 13 amino acids. The CDR3 region is CASSPSRVNEQFF. The CDR3 DNA reads TGTGCCAGCAGCCCATCGAGGGTCAATGAGCAGTTCTTC.

This clonotype occurred many times. The chain recombines TRBV20-1 with TRBJ1-4; no clear D gene. The CDR3 is made up of 13 amino acids. CDR1 is DFQATT, CDR2 SNEGSKA, per germline (reference sequence). V lost 5 bases and J 3 bases, leaving 10 bases between the germline ends. CDR3 in DNA: TGCAGTGCTGCTCACACTTCTAATGAAAAACTGTTTTTT. Residues: CSAAHTSNEKLFF.

By share, this clonotype ranks as medium-sized. The rearrangement joins TRBV6-2 or TRBV6-3 to TRBJ2-3; D could derive from TRBD1 or TRBD2 (5 bases each). Trimming left V 6 bases short and J 7 bases short, with 11 bases between. Germline lookup yields CDR1 MNHEY and CDR2 SVGEGT. The CDR3 length is 12 residues. The CDR3 DNA follows: TGTGCCAGCAGCCCCGGGACCCATACGCAGTATTTT. Translating gives CASSPGTHTQYF.

This clonotype was counted many times. The chain recombines TRBV24-1 with TRBJ2-7, with 11 bases matching TRBD1. Germline lookup yields CDR1 KGHDR and CDR2 SFDVKD. J gave up 7 bases and V 7 bases, and 11 bases lay outside the gene matches. This CDR3 comprises 15 residues. This CDR3 is CATSTLGQGEREQYF. For the CDR3, the DNA is TGTGCCACCAGCACACTGGGACAGGGGGAACGAGAGCAGTACTTC.